Here is one T cell receptor beta chain with its context. The entry originates in a study of OX40 agonist ivuxolimab in advanced cancers. Study-level background: Cancers in dose escalation were hepatocellular, melanoma, renal cell and head and neck. Age averaged around 54 years (range roughly 20 to 90), and 82.7% were male.

Autoimmune disease history or systemic immunosuppression excluded patients. Trimming took off 0 bases at V and 12 bases at J, with 9 bases between the two ends. The germline V gene has CDR1 ENHRY and CDR2 SYGVKD. CDR3 size: 11 residues. The assay was immunoSEQ multiplex PCR, and TCRdb's table has in-frame clones only and misses some. Of about 24,000 clones listed, approximately 79% are singletons. This rearrangement joins TRBV10-3 to TRBJ2-7; D perhaps matches TRBD1 (6 bases). This receptor was obtained from an adult with an advanced solid tumor such as melanoma, head and neck, liver or kidney cancer. This material consisted of CD4+ or CD8+ T cells sorted from blood, taken in a trial of the OX40 agonist ivuxolimab. CDR3 bases: TGTGCCATCAGTGAGTCGGGACAAGGGTACTTC. This encodes CAISESGQGYF.